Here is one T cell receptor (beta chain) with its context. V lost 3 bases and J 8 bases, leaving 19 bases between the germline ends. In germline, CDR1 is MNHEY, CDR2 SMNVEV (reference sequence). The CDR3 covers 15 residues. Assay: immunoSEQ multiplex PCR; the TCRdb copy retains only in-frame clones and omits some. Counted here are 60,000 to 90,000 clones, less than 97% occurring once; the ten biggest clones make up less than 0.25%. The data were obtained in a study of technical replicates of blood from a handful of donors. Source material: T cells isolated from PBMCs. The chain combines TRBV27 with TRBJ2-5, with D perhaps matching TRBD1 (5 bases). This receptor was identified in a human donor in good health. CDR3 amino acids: CASSFGAMIAETQYF. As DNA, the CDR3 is TGTGCCAGCAGTTTTGGGGCGATGATTGCGGAAACCCAGTACTTC.